These T cell receptor beta chains were read from a single sample in a study of neurological immune-mediated disorders. TCRdb used MiXCR to reprocess the 5' RACE reads, holding one entry per CDR3 protein. The profile covers over 25,000 distinct CDR3 sequences, with about a sixth appearing a single time and 4.5% to 5% taken by the ten largest. Sequenced sample: CD4+ T cells from blood. The receptors were gathered from a female donor with HTLV-1-associated myelopathy (HAM/TSP). Both conserved end residues are part of each CDR3. A D gene is named only where the DNA matches it firmly. Expanded clones are given a class, and other clones once, few, many or no size at all.

D gene: TRBD2
V gene: TRBV20-1
clone size: many
CDR3 length: 15
J gene: TRBJ2-3
CDR3 DNA: TGCAGTGCTAGCGGGGGGGCCTGGGTGGCAGATACGCAGTATTTT
CDR3 protein: CSASGGAWVADTQYF

D gene: TRBD1
V gene: TRBV5-1
clone size: many
CDR3 length: 14
J gene: TRBJ2-7
CDR3 DNA: TGCGCCAGCAGCACACAGGGGCTCACCTACGAGCAGTACTTC
CDR3 protein: CASSTQGLTYEQYF

D gene: NA
V gene: TRBV27
clone size: many
CDR3 length: 15
J gene: TRBJ1-2
CDR3 DNA: TGTGCCAGCAGTTTATCCGAGCAGGGTTACTATGGCTACACCTTC
CDR3 protein: CASSLSEQGYYGYTF

D gene: NA
V gene: TRBV7-3
clone size: once
CDR3 length: 19
J gene: TRBJ1-1
CDR3 DNA: NA
CDR3 protein: CASSFYICSASQTNTEAFF

D gene: NA
V gene: TRBV29-1
clone size: many
CDR3 length: 15
J gene: TRBJ2-4
CDR3 DNA: TGCAGCGTTGAGGGGACAAAACTAGCCAAAAACATTCAGTACTTC
CDR3 protein: CSVEGTKLAKNIQYF

D gene: NA
V gene: TRBV7-9
clone size: many
CDR3 length: 12
J gene: TRBJ1-5
CDR3 DNA: TGTGCCAGCGGGTTATCGGGGCAGCCCCAGCATTTT
CDR3 protein: CASGLSGQPQHF

D gene: NA
V gene: TRBV5-1
clone size: NA
CDR3 length: 16
J gene: TRBJ2-1
CDR3 DNA: TGCGCCAGCAGCTTGGGAAACGGGGGGCCGTACAATGAGCAGTTCTTC
CDR3 protein: CASSLGNGGPYNEQFF

D gene: TRBD2
V gene: TRBV29-1
clone size: many
CDR3 length: 15
J gene: TRBJ2-1
CDR3 DNA: TGCAGCGTTGAAGACCGACTAGCGGGAGAGGATGAGCAGTTCTTC
CDR3 protein: CSVEDRLAGEDEQFF

D gene: TRBD2
V gene: TRBV11-2
clone size: few
CDR3 length: 15
J gene: TRBJ2-2
CDR3 DNA: TGTGCCAGCAGCTTCTCTAGCGGAAACACCGGGGAGCTGTTTTTT
CDR3 protein: CASSFSSGNTGELFF

D gene: TRBD1
V gene: TRBV20-1
clone size: many
CDR3 length: 14
J gene: TRBJ2-7
CDR3 DNA: TGCAGTGCTAGGAGAGACAGGGGGTCATACGAGCAGTACTTC
CDR3 protein: CSARRDRGSYEQYF

D gene: TRBD2
V gene: TRBV7-3
clone size: many
CDR3 length: 15
J gene: TRBJ2-3
CDR3 DNA: TGTGCCAGCAGCCTAATAGCGGGGGGGCTAAATACGCAGTATTTT
CDR3 protein: CASSLIAGGLNTQYF

D gene: TRBD2
V gene: TRBV12-3/TRBV12-4
clone size: many
CDR3 length: 16
J gene: TRBJ2-5
CDR3 DNA: TGTGCCAGCAGATCGGGACTAGCGGGGTGGAGGGAGACCCAGTACTTC
CDR3 protein: CASRSGLAGWRETQYF

D gene: TRBD2
V gene: TRBV20-1
clone size: many
CDR3 length: 15
J gene: TRBJ2-5
CDR3 DNA: TGCAGTGCTAGAGAGCCCGGGGGGGCCTCAGAGACCCAGTACTTC
CDR3 protein: CSAREPGGASETQYF

D gene: TRBD1
V gene: TRBV19
clone size: NA
CDR3 length: 17
J gene: TRBJ2-1
CDR3 DNA: TGTGCCAGTAGCCCCATGAGGGGGACAGGGTCCTACAATGAGCAGTTCTTC
CDR3 protein: CASSPMRGTGSYNEQFF

D gene: NA
V gene: TRBV5-1
clone size: many
CDR3 length: 18
J gene: TRBJ2-3
CDR3 DNA: TGCGCCAGCAGCTTGGAAGTAGGTTCAGGGGCTAGCACAGATACGCAGTATTTT
CDR3 protein: CASSLEVGSGASTDTQYF

D gene: NA
V gene: TRBV5-1
clone size: many
CDR3 length: 16
J gene: TRBJ2-6
CDR3 DNA: TGCGCCAGCAGCTTGGTGGGGGTCTCTGGGGCCAACGTCCTGACTTTC
CDR3 protein: CASSLVGVSGANVLTF

D gene: NA
V gene: TRBV20-1
clone size: many
CDR3 length: 13
J gene: TRBJ2-3
CDR3 DNA: TGCAGTGTGCTAGCGCTAAACACAGATACGCAGTATTTT
CDR3 protein: CSVLALNTDTQYF

D gene: NA
V gene: TRBV12-3/TRBV12-4
clone size: NA
CDR3 length: 12
J gene: TRBJ2-7
CDR3 DNA: TGTGCCAGCAGTGTAAATGGGGACGAGCAGTACTTC
CDR3 protein: CASSVNGDEQYF

D gene: TRBD1
V gene: TRBV5-1
clone size: NA
CDR3 length: 16
J gene: TRBJ1-1
CDR3 DNA: TGCGCCAGCAGCGCCAGGGGGAGCCCTTCGGACACTGAAGCTTTCTTT
CDR3 protein: CASSARGSPSDTEAFF

D gene: TRBD2
V gene: TRBV3-1
clone size: many
CDR3 length: 14
J gene: TRBJ2-7
CDR3 DNA: TGTGCCAGCAGCCAAGCGGGAGGGCCGGGGGAGCAGTACTTC
CDR3 protein: CASSQAGGPGEQYF

D gene: NA
V gene: TRBV28
clone size: many
CDR3 length: 14
J gene: TRBJ2-1
CDR3 DNA: TGTGCCAGCATGGGACGGGAGAGCTACAATGAGCAGTTCTTC
CDR3 protein: CASMGRESYNEQFF

D gene: NA
V gene: TRBV5-1
clone size: many
CDR3 length: 14
J gene: TRBJ1-1
CDR3 DNA: TGCGCCAGCAGCTTGGAACGGCAGGCGGCGGGAGCTTTCTTT
CDR3 protein: CASSLERQAAGAFF

D gene: NA
V gene: TRBV5-1
clone size: NA
CDR3 length: 15
J gene: TRBJ1-5
CDR3 DNA: TGCGCCAGCATCTTTGGCGGTGTTGGCAATCAGCCCCAGCATTTT
CDR3 protein: CASIFGGVGNQPQHF

D gene: NA
V gene: TRBV11-2
clone size: NA
CDR3 length: 14
J gene: TRBJ2-5
CDR3 DNA: TGTGCCAGCAGCAGAGCTAGCTGCCTAGAGACCCAGTACTTC
CDR3 protein: CASSRASCLETQYF

D gene: NA
V gene: TRBV20-1
clone size: many
CDR3 length: 14
J gene: TRBJ2-7
CDR3 DNA: TGCAGTGCTAGCACCGGGAGAGGTCCCTTGAGGCAGTACTTC
CDR3 protein: CSASTGRGPLRQYF

D gene: TRBD1
V gene: TRBV20-1
clone size: NA
CDR3 length: 15
J gene: TRBJ2-3
CDR3 DNA: TGCAGTGCCCCACCTGTGGACAGGGGAACAGATACGCAGTATTTT
CDR3 protein: CSAPPVDRGTDTQYF

D gene: NA
V gene: TRBV4-3
clone size: NA
CDR3 length: 14
J gene: TRBJ2-5
CDR3 DNA: TGCGCCAGCAGCCAGAGAGGGGGGGCGGAGACCCAGTACTTC
CDR3 protein: CASSQRGGAETQYF

D gene: TRBD2
V gene: TRBV20-1
clone size: medium-sized
CDR3 length: 14
J gene: TRBJ2-2
CDR3 DNA: TGCAGTGCATCGAGCGGGGGGGCCACCGGGGAGCTGTTTTTT
CDR3 protein: CSASSGGATGELFF

D gene: NA
V gene: TRBV12-3/TRBV12-4
clone size: many
CDR3 length: 14
J gene: TRBJ2-3
CDR3 DNA: TGTGCCAGCAGCCGCAATGAGGAAACAGATACGCAGTATTTT
CDR3 protein: CASSRNEETDTQYF

D gene: NA
V gene: TRBV29-1
clone size: medium-sized
CDR3 length: 12
J gene: TRBJ1-4
CDR3 DNA: TGCAGCGCCAGACAGGCGTATGAAAAACTGTTTTTT
CDR3 protein: CSARQAYEKLFF

D gene: NA
V gene: TRBV5-5
clone size: many
CDR3 length: 16
J gene: TRBJ1-1
CDR3 DNA: TGTGCCAGCAGCTTGGCCCCAGGAGTTGTGAACACTGAAGCTTTCTTT
CDR3 protein: CASSLAPGVVNTEAFF

D gene: NA
V gene: TRBV5-1
clone size: many
CDR3 length: 14
J gene: TRBJ2-1
CDR3 DNA: TGCGCCAGCAGCTTAGGGACTGGAATCAATGAGCAGTTCTTC
CDR3 protein: CASSLGTGINEQFF

D gene: NA
V gene: TRBV20-1
clone size: NA
CDR3 length: 14
J gene: TRBJ2-3
CDR3 DNA: TGCAGTGCTAGAGATAGTTGGTTCACAGATACGCAGTATTTT
CDR3 protein: CSARDSWFTDTQYF

D gene: NA
V gene: TRBV7-2
clone size: many
CDR3 length: 13
J gene: TRBJ2-1
CDR3 DNA: TGTGCCAGCAGCTTAGGGCCAACCAATGAGCAGTTCTTC
CDR3 protein: CASSLGPTNEQFF

D gene: NA
V gene: TRBV20-1
clone size: many
CDR3 length: 15
J gene: TRBJ1-4
CDR3 DNA: TGCAGTGCCCCCAGGTGGGGCACGGTCGGGGAAAAACTGTTTTTT
CDR3 protein: CSAPRWGTVGEKLFF

D gene: TRBD1
V gene: TRBV5-1
clone size: many
CDR3 length: 15
J gene: TRBJ1-2
CDR3 DNA: TGCGCCAGCAGCTTGGTGGACAGGGTTAACTATGGCTACACCTTC
CDR3 protein: CASSLVDRVNYGYTF

D gene: TRBD2
V gene: TRBV5-1
clone size: many
CDR3 length: 15
J gene: TRBJ2-1
CDR3 DNA: TGCGCCAGCAGCCCAGGACTAGCGGGCTACAATGAGCAGTTCTTC
CDR3 protein: CASSPGLAGYNEQFF

D gene: TRBD1
V gene: TRBV10-3
clone size: many
CDR3 length: 13
J gene: TRBJ2-7
CDR3 DNA: TGTGCCATCAGTGGGGGACAGGAAAGCGAGCAGTACTTC
CDR3 protein: CAISGGQESEQYF

D gene: NA
V gene: TRBV5-1
clone size: many
CDR3 length: 15
J gene: TRBJ2-6
CDR3 DNA: TGCGCCAGCAGTAGGGGGGGCACGGGGGCCAACGTCCTGACTTTC
CDR3 protein: CASSRGGTGANVLTF

D gene: NA
V gene: TRBV2
clone size: many
CDR3 length: 13
J gene: TRBJ2-2
CDR3 DNA: TGTGCCAGCAGTGACGAGGGCGAACGGGAGCTGTTTTTT
CDR3 protein: CASSDEGERELFF

D gene: NA
V gene: TRBV2
clone size: NA
CDR3 length: 13
J gene: TRBJ2-1
CDR3 DNA: TGTGCCAGCATGGAGGACTTGGACAATGAGCAGTTCTTC
CDR3 protein: CASMEDLDNEQFF

D gene: TRBD1
V gene: TRBV5-1
clone size: many
CDR3 length: 15
J gene: TRBJ1-1
CDR3 DNA: TGCGCCAGCAGCGTCGGGACAGGGAGGGGAACTGAAGCTTTCTTT
CDR3 protein: CASSVGTGRGTEAFF

D gene: TRBD1
V gene: TRBV19
clone size: many
CDR3 length: 13
J gene: TRBJ1-2
CDR3 DNA: TGTGCCAGTAAAGACAGGGAGGACTATGGCTACACCTTC
CDR3 protein: CASKDREDYGYTF

D gene: NA
V gene: TRBV3-1
clone size: many
CDR3 length: 14
J gene: TRBJ2-7
CDR3 DNA: TGTGCCAGCAGCCAACTAGGGGGTAGCTACGAGCAGTACTTC
CDR3 protein: CASSQLGGSYEQYF

D gene: TRBD2
V gene: TRBV5-1
clone size: many
CDR3 length: 16
J gene: TRBJ2-3
CDR3 DNA: TGCGCCAGCAGCTTGCGGGGAGGGGATACCACAGATACGCAGTATTTT
CDR3 protein: CASSLRGGDTTDTQYF

D gene: TRBD2
V gene: TRBV6-5
clone size: many
CDR3 length: 15
J gene: TRBJ2-1
CDR3 DNA: TGTGCCAGCAGTTACTCTTGGGGGGGAATCAATGAGCAGTTCTTC
CDR3 protein: CASSYSWGGINEQFF

D gene: NA
V gene: TRBV11-3
clone size: many
CDR3 length: 15
J gene: TRBJ2-7
CDR3 DNA: TGTGCCAGCAGCTTAGTGCGAGAGACCCACTACGAGCAGTACTTC
CDR3 protein: CASSLVRETHYEQYF

D gene: NA
V gene: TRBV7-8
clone size: many
CDR3 length: 14
J gene: TRBJ2-7
CDR3 DNA: TGTGCCAGCAGCTTGAGCAGGGGCCGCTACGAGCAGTACTTC
CDR3 protein: CASSLSRGRYEQYF

D gene: NA
V gene: TRBV20-1
clone size: many
CDR3 length: 14
J gene: TRBJ2-5
CDR3 DNA: TGCAGTGCCAGGGGGGATTGGGATCAAGAGACCCAGTACTTC
CDR3 protein: CSARGDWDQETQYF

D gene: TRBD1
V gene: TRBV12-3/TRBV12-4
clone size: many
CDR3 length: 13
J gene: TRBJ2-7
CDR3 DNA: TGTGCCAGCAGCCCGGGACAGGGCTACGAGCAGTACTTC
CDR3 protein: CASSPGQGYEQYF

D gene: NA
V gene: TRBV7-8
clone size: many
CDR3 length: 15
J gene: TRBJ2-7
CDR3 DNA: TGTGCCAGCAGCTTACAAGGGACGGTAACCTACGAGCAGTACTTC
CDR3 protein: CASSLQGTVTYEQYF

D gene: NA
V gene: TRBV5-1
clone size: many
CDR3 length: 15
J gene: TRBJ2-3
CDR3 DNA: TGCGCCAGCAGCTCCGTCTCCGGGGGCACAGATACGCAGTATTTT
CDR3 protein: CASSSVSGGTDTQYF

D gene: NA
V gene: TRBV7-2
clone size: NA
CDR3 length: 14
J gene: TRBJ1-1
CDR3 DNA: TGTGCCAGCAGCTTACAGGGAGCCAACACTGAAGCTTTCTTT
CDR3 protein: CASSLQGANTEAFF

D gene: TRBD2
V gene: TRBV4-1
clone size: many
CDR3 length: 19
J gene: TRBJ2-5
CDR3 DNA: TGCGCCAGCAGCCAAACTGAATCGGGACTAGCGGGGGGCCAGGAGACCCAGTACTTC
CDR3 protein: CASSQTESGLAGGQETQYF

D gene: NA
V gene: TRBV5-5
clone size: many
CDR3 length: 16
J gene: TRBJ2-1
CDR3 DNA: TGTGCCAGCAGCTTGGGGGCAGGGAGCTCCTACAATGAGCAGTTCTTC
CDR3 protein: CASSLGAGSSYNEQFF